These 15 T cell receptor beta chains were all obtained from the same sample, sequenced in a study of blood T cells in healthy people across ages. For the second PCR, which ran for about 7 to 11 cycles, a sample-barcoded 5' primer and a J-beta primer mix were used. TCRdb independently ran MiXCR on the 5' RACE reads; one entry per CDR3 protein. The table has roughly 1.5 million distinct CDR3 sequences, less than 45% seen once; the top ten hold more than 4%. The sequenced material came from blood. Receptor source: a woman aged 18-35 years in good health.

Written as DNA, the CDR3 is TGCGCCAGCAGCCAAGGGACGTTGTATAATTCACCCCTCCACTTT. It encodes CASSQGTLYNSPLHF. This chain links TRBV4-1 with TRBJ1-6; D is unclear. V was pared by 1 base and J by 4 bases, with 8 bases between. Per germline, CDR1 MGHRA and CDR2 YSYEKL. The CDR3 is made up of 15 amino acids.

This clonotype occurred a few times. The V and J genes are TRBV25-1 and TRBJ2-3, with TRBD1 identical over 8 bases. Germline CDR1 is MGHDK and CDR2 is SYGVNS. V trimming: 8 bases; J trimming: 0 bases; junction bases outside the gene matches: 10. This CDR3 is built from 16 residues. CDR3 coding DNA: TGTGCCAGCTCCCCGGGACAGGCAACTAGCACAGATACGCAGTATTTT. This gives the protein CASSPGQATSTDTQYF.

This chain joins TRBV27 and TRBJ1-2; D gene uncertain. The CDR3 consists of 15 residues. Trimming left V 2 bases short and J 5 bases short, with 15 bases between. CDR1 is MNHEY and CDR2 is SMNVEV in the germline V gene (reference sequence). In nucleotides, the CDR3 is TGTGCCAGCAGTTTAACGGGGAGGATTCTATATGGCTACACCTTC. It is translated as CASSLTGRILYGYTF.

V is TRBV21-1 and J is TRBJ1-5; TRBD1 is taken as the D call from the table, unchecked against the DNA. TRBV21-1 is tagged as a pseudogene. The CDR3 loop spans 15 amino acids. The CDR3 DNA sequence: TGTGCCAGCAGCAGTATGGGATTCCCGAATCAGCCCCAGCATTTT. This encodes CASSSMGFPNQPQHF.

This clonotype has just a few counts. The chain has TRBV5-1 and TRBJ2-1; 7 positions match TRBD1. V lost 4 bases and J lost 2; bases outside the gene matches: 6. This CDR3 has 15 residues. Germline V gives CDR1 SGHRS, CDR2 YFSETQ. The CDR3: CASSPAGTAYNEQFF. The DNA of the CDR3 is TGCGCCAGCAGCCCAGCCGGGACAGCCTACAATGAGCAGTTCTTC.

The chain joins TRBV20-1 to TRBJ2-7; 7 nucleotides align to TRBD2. V lost 5 bases to trimming and J lost 7 bases; unmatched junction nucleotides: 11. This CDR3 has 13 residues. The germline V gene encodes CDR1 DFQATT and CDR2 SNEGSKA (reference sequence). DNA for the CDR3: TGCAGTGCTGGGGGGGGGAACTACAATGAGCAGTACTTC. Its translation: CSAGGGNYNEQYF.

The gene calls are TRBV5-4 and TRBJ2-3; D perhaps matches TRBD2 (7 bases). The germline gives CDR1 SGHNT, CDR2 YYREEE (reference sequence). Trimming stripped 8 bases from V and 1 base from J, with 14 bases between. This CDR3 has 14 amino acids. This CDR3 is CASLAGAGTDTQYF. The CDR3 DNA sequence: TGTGCCAGTCTGGCGGGGGCTGGCACAGATACGCAGTATTTT.

The chain is built from TRBV11-2 and TRBJ2-3, with D tentatively TRBD1 (5 bases). The CDR3 spans 14 residues. Germline-derived CDR1 and CDR2 are SGHAT and FQNNGV. V was trimmed by 4 bases and J by 1 base, leaving 9 bases between them. The CDR3 spells CASSSTTGTDTQYF. The CDR3 DNA sequence: TGTGCCAGCAGCTCAACGACAGGCACAGATACGCAGTATTTT.

This chain joins TRBV29-1 and TRBJ2-7; D ambiguous. From germline, CDR1 is SQVTM and CDR2 ANQGSEA. The length of the CDR3 is 12 residues. The germline V and J ends were trimmed by 4 bases and 12 bases, with 19 bases remaining between them. CDR3 bases: TGCAGCGTTGGTAGTTACCAAGAGACCCGGTACTTC. Its protein product is CSVGSYQETRYF.

This clonotype was observed a few times. This chain connects TRBV9 to TRBJ2-1; 8 bases line up with TRBD2. Germline lookup yields CDR1 SGDLS and CDR2 YYNGEE. The J segment lost 7 bases and the V segment lost 3 bases, leaving 6 bases of the junction unmatched. The CDR3 sequence is 14 residues long. The chain's CDR3 is CASSDTGGGNEQFF. Written as DNA, the CDR3 is TGTGCCAGCAGCGACACCGGGGGGGGGAATGAGCAGTTCTTC.

This rearrangement joins TRBV6-2 or TRBV6-3 to TRBJ2-5; D is undetermined. The end of the DNA is better explained by TRBJ2-7, so the J call may be wrong. This CDR3 region has 13 residues. Germline V CDR1 and CDR2: MNHEY, SVGEGT. CDR3 sequence reads: CANVYHSSYEQYF. CDR3 DNA sequence: TGTGCCAACGTTTACCACTCAAGCTACGAGCAGTACTTC.

The chain uses TRBV14 and TRBJ1-1; D unclear. Per the germline V gene, CDR1 is SGHDN and CDR2 is FVKESK. This CDR3 is built from 13 residues. V dropped 1 base and J dropped 3 bases, with 6 bases sitting between them. CDR3 amino acids: CASSQGAHTEAFF. The CDR3, as DNA: TGTGCCAGCAGCCAAGGGGCTCACACTGAAGCTTTCTTT.

For this clonotype: A read error may produce the germline difference seen at one junction end. The chain employs TRBV7-9 and TRBJ1-4; 7 bases agree with TRBD1. Germline V gives CDR1 SEHNR, CDR2 FQNEAQ (reference sequence). This CDR3 contains 15 residues. CDR3 bases: TGTGCCAGCAGCCTCACAGGGGCGTCTAATGAAAGACTGTTTTTT. It encodes CASSLTGASNERLFF.

The chain recombines TRBV7-9 with TRBJ1-4; 7 bases align to TRBD1. V lost 0 bases to trimming and J lost 7 bases; unmatched junction nucleotides: 2. Germline-derived CDR1 and CDR2 are SEHNR and FQNEAQ (reference sequence). This CDR3 has 14 amino acids. The CDR3 region has the DNA TGTGCCAGCAGCTTAGCCAGACAGGGTGAAAAACTGTTTTTT. Residues: CASSLARQGEKLFF.

This clonotype has more than one count but fewer than ten. This sequence joins TRBV5-1 and TRBJ1-1; a possible D gene is TRBD1 (5 bases). Germline CDR1 SGHRS, CDR2 YFSETQ. This CDR3 has 14 amino acids. With 2 bases removed from V and 1 base from J, the gap between germline ends came to 9 bases. The chain's CDR3 is CASSFDGGNTEAFF. The CDR3 region has the DNA TGCGCCAGCAGCTTCGACGGGGGGAACACTGAAGCTTTCTTT.